Listed here are 10 T cell receptor beta chains from one sample, sequenced in a study of CD8 T cells in Susac syndrome. When the RNA was reverse transcribed, random hexamers were used with an input of roughly 0.45 to 1 ug. TCRdb re-derived calls from the immunoSEQ multiplex PCR reads in MiXCR, one entry per CDR3 protein. The sample consists of around 180,000 distinct CDR3 sequences, approximately 95% of them appearing once. Sequenced material: CD4+ T cells from PBMCs. These receptors all stem from a human donor with multiple sclerosis.

The chain uses TRBV12-3 or TRBV12-4 and TRBJ2-5; TRBD2 matches 12 bases. This CDR3 is 17 amino acids long. V lost 3 bases, J lost 1 base, and 6 bases stayed unmatched. The CDR3 sequence is CASSLLAGGPGQETQYF. The CDR3 DNA follows: TGTGCCAGCAGTTTGCTAGCGGGGGGGCCGGGCCAAGAGACCCAGTACTTC.

This clonotype was recorded a few times. The CDR3 loop is CASSSLYSNQPQHF. CDR3 nucleotides: TGTGCCAGCAGTTCCCTGTATAGCAATCAGCCCCAGCATTTT. This chain uses TRBV28 with TRBJ1-5; D is unclear. This CDR3 has 14 residues. Germline lookup yields CDR1 MDHEN and CDR2 SYDVKM. Trimming left V 4 bases short and J 0 bases short, with 7 bases between.

This rearrangement joins TRBV20-1 to TRBJ2-3, with 7 bases matching TRBD2. CDR1 is DFQATT, CDR2 SNEGSKA, per germline (reference sequence). The CDR3 contains 15 residues. The V gene end was trimmed by 6 bases and the J gene end by 0 bases; junction bases not matched to a gene: 9. The CDR3 region is CSATRGGPSTDTQYF. CDR3 DNA sequence: TGCAGTGCCACACGCGGGGGTCCTAGCACAGATACGCAGTATTTT.

The rearrangement joins TRBV18 to TRBJ2-3; TRBD2 is a possible D gene (5 bases). The V end lost 6 bases, the J end lost 7 bases, and 14 bases lay between the germline ends. Germline V gene sequence: CDR1 KGHSH, CDR2 LQKENI. The CDR3 has 13 amino acids. The CDR3 region has the DNA TGTGCCAGCTCCCAGCGGAGCCGGTATACGCAGTATTTT. It specifies CASSQRSRYTQYF.

The chain is built from TRBV27 and TRBJ1-2; D possibly corresponds to TRBD1 (5 bases). V lost 4 bases and J lost 4, with 13 bases in between. CDR1 is MNHEY and CDR2 is SMNVEV in the germline V gene (reference sequence). The CDR3 consists of 14 residues. The CDR3 DNA reads as TGTGCCAGCAGTTCCTTGGACACGATCTATGGCTACACCTTC. It specifies CASSSLDTIYGYTF.

The V call is TRBV6-1, the J call TRBJ2-1, with D uncertain. The CDR3 is 13 residues long. The ends were cut back, 8 bases at V and 2 bases at J, with 10 bases in the middle. Germline V lookup: CDR1 MNHNS, CDR2 SASEGT. The CDR3 loop reads CASVAETYNEQFF. The CDR3 DNA reads TGTGCCAGCGTGGCAGAGACCTACAATGAGCAGTTCTTC.

This chain joins TRBV29-1 and TRBJ1-1; 7 bases line up with TRBD1. This CDR3 comprises 12 residues. V trimming: 5 bases; J trimming: 8 bases; junction bases outside the gene matches: 8. The germline gives CDR1 SQVTM, CDR2 ANQGSEA. The CDR3 reads CSVKKGAGEAFF. In DNA, the CDR3 is TGCAGCGTTAAAAAGGGGGCAGGGGAAGCTTTCTTT.

This rearrangement joins TRBV30 to TRBJ2-5, with D tentatively TRBD2 (6 bases). V lost 0 bases to trimming and J lost 2 bases, with 10 bases between them. The CDR3 totals 14 residues. CDR1 is GTSNPN and CDR2 is SVGIG in the germline V gene (reference sequence). The CDR3 sequence: CAWSVRAGQETQYF. DNA for the CDR3: TGTGCCTGGAGTGTACGGGCGGGGCAAGAGACCCAGTACTTC.

The rearrangement uses TRBV13 and TRBJ2-7, with 8 bases identical to TRBD1. V shed 2 bases, J shed 5 bases, and the junction held 5 bases outside the gene matches. The germline V gene has CDR1 PRHDT and CDR2 FYEKMQ (reference sequence). The length of the CDR3 is 14 residues. The CDR3 coding sequence is TGTGCCAGCAGCTTACCGGACAGGGCCCACGAGCAGTACTTC. Protein: CASSLPDRAHEQYF.

The chain carries TRBV9 and TRBJ2-7; D not certain. Germline CDR1 reads SGDLS; CDR2 reads YYNGEE. The CDR3 runs 13 residues. V was cut by 2 bases and J by 0 bases, with 6 bases left in between. The CDR3 DNA is TGTGCCAGCAGCGTGAGCATCTCCTACGAGCAGTACTTC. This codes for CASSVSISYEQYF.